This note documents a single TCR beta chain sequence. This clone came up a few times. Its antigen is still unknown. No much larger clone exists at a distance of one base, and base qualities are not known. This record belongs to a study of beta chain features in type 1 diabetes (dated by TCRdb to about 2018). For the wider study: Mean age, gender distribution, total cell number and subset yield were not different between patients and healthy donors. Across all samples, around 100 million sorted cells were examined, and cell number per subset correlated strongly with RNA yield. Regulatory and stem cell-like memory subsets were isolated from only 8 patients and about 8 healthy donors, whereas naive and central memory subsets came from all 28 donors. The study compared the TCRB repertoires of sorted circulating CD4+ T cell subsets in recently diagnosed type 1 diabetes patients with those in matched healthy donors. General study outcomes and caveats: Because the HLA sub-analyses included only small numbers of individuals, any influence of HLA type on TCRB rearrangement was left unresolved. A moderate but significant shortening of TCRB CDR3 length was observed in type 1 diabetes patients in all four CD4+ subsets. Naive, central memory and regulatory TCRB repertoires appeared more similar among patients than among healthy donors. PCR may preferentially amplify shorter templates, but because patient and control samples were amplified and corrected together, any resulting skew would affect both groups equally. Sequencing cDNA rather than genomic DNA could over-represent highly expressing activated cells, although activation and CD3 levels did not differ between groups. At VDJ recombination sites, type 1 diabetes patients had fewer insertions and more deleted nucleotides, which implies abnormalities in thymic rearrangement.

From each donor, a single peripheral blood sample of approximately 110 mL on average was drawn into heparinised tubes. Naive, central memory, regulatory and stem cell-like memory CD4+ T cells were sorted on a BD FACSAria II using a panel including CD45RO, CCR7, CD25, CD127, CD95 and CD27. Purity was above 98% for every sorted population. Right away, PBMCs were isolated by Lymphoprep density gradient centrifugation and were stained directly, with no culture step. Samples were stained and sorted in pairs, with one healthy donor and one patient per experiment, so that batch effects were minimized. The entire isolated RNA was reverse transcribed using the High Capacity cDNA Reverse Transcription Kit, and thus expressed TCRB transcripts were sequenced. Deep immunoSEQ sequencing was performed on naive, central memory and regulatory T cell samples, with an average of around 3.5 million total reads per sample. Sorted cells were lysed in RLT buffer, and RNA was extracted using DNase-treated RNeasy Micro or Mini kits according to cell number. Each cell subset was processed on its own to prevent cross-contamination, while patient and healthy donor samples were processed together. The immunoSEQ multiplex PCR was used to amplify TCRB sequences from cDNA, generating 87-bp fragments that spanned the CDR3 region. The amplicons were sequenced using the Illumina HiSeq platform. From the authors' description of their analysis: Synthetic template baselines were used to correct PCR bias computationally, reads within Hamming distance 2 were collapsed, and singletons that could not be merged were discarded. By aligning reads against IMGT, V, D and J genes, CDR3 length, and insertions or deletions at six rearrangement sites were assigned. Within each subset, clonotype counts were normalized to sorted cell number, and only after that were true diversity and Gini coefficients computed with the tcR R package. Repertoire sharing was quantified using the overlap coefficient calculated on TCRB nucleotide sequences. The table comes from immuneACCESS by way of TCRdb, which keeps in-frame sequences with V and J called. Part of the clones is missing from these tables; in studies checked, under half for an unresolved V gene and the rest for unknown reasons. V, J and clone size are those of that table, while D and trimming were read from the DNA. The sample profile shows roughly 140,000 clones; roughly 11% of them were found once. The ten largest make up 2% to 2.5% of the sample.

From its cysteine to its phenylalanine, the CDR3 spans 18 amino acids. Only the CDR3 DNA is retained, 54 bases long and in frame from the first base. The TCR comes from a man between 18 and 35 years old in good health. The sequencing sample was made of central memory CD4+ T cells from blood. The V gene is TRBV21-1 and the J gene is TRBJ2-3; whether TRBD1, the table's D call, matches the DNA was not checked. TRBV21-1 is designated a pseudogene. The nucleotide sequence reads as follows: TGTGCCAGCAGCCCACCTCAGGGGGTCCTAGGGTTCACATATACGCAGTATTTT. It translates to CASSPPQGVLGFTYTQYF.